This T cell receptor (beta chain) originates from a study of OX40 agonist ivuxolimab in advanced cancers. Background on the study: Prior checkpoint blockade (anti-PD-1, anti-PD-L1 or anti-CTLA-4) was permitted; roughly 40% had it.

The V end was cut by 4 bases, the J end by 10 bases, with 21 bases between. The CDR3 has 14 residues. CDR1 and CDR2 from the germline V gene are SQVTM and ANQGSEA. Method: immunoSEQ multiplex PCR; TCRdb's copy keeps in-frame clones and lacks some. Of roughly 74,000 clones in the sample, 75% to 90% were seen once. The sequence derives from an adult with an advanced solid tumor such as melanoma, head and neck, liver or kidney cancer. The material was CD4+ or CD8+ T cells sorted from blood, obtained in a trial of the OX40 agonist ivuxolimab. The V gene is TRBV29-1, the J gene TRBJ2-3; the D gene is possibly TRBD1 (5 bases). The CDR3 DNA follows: TGCAGCGTTGGGGTAGGACGGGTCAGGGATCCGCAGTATTTT. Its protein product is CSVGVGRVRDPQYF.